Sequencing of this TCR beta chain was carried out in a study of graft-versus-host responses after intestinal transplantation. The CDR3 has 14 residues. V gave up 0 bases and J gave up 0 bases, with 7 bases separating them. CDR1 and CDR2 (germline): SGHRS, YFSETQ. The repertoire was sequenced with immunoSEQ multiplex PCR; TCRdb's copy has only in-frame clones and lacks some. The sample yields tens of thousands of clones, approximately 95% seen once. On this clone: The antigen is undetermined.

The rearrangement uses TRBV5-1 and TRBJ2-7; D is unresolved. The TCR sequence derives from a human donor who was the organ donor for an intestinal transplant. The material was unstimulated CD4+ T cells sorted from spleen or lymph node cells, obtained before transplant. CDR3 nucleotides: TGCGCCAGCAGCTTGGCCCGCACCTCCTACGAGCAGTACTTC. Protein sequence: CASSLARTSYEQYF.